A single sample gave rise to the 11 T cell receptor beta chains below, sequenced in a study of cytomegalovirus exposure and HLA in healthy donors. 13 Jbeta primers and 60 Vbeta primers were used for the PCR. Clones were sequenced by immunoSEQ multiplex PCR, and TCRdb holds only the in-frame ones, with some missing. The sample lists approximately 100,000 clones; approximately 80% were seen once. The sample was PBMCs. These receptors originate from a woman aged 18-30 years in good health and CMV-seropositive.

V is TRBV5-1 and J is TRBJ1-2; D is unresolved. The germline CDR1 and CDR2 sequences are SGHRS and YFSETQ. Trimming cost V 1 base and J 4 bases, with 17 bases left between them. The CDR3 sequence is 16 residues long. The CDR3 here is CASSLTPDWSFYGYTF. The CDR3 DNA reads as TGCGCCAGCAGCTTGACTCCTGACTGGAGCTTCTATGGCTACACCTTC.

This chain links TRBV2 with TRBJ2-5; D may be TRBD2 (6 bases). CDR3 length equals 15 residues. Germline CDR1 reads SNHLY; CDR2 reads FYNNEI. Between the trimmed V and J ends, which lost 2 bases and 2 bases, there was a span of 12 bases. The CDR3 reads CASSEMGGRQETQYF. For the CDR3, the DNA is TGTGCCAGCAGTGAAATGGGAGGACGGCAAGAGACCCAGTACTTC.

CDR3 sequence: CASSIMVGGELFF. CDR3 nucleotide sequence: TGTGCCAGTAGTATCATGGTCGGGGGGGAGCTGTTTTTT. The V and J genes are TRBV19 and TRBJ2-2; D is uncertain. This CDR3 comprises 13 residues. CDR1 and CDR2 from the germline V gene are LNHDA and SQIVND (reference sequence). V shed 3 bases and J shed 8 bases, with 10 bases lying between them.

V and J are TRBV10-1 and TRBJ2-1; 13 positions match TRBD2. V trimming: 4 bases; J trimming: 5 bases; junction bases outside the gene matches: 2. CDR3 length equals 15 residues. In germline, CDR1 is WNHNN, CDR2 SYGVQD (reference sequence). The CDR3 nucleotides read TGCGCCAGCAGTGCCGGGACTAGCGGGAACAATGAGCAGTTCTTC. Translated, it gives CASSAGTSGNNEQFF.

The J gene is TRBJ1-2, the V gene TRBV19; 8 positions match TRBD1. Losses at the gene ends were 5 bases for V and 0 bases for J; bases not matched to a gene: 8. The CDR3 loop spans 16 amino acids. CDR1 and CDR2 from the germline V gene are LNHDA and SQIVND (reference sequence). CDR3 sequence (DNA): TGTGCCAGTAGTTTTGGGACAGGCCCCCCTAACTATGGCTACACCTTC. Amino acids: CASSFGTGPPNYGYTF.

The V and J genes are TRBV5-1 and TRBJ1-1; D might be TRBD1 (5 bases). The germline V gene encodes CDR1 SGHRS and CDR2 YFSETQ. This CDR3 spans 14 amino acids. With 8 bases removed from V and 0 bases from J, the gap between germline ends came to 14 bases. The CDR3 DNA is TGCGCCAGTCGTGAGACAGCCATGAACACTGAAGCTTTCTTT. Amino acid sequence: CASRETAMNTEAFF.

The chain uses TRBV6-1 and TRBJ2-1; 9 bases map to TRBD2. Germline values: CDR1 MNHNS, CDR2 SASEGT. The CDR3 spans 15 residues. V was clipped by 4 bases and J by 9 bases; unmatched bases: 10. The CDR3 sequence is CASSAGLAGWGEQFF. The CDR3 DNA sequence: TGTGCCAGCAGTGCCGGTCTAGCGGGATGGGGTGAGCAGTTCTTC.

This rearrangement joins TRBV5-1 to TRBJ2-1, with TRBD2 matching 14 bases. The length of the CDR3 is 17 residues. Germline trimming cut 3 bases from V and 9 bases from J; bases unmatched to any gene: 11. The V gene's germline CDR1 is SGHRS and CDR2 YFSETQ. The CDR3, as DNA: TGCGCCAGCAGCTCTCTCGGACTAGCGGGAGGAACAGGTGAGCAGTTCTTC. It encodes CASSSLGLAGGTGEQFF.

The CDR3 DNA reads TGTGCCAGTAGTATTTATGGAGAGCCAGATACGCAGTATTTT. Protein product: CASSIYGEPDTQYF. This chain joins TRBV19 and TRBJ2-3; D is undetermined. Germline CDR1 reads LNHDA; CDR2 reads SQIVND (reference sequence). Between the trimmed V and J ends, which lost 3 bases and 4 bases, there was a span of 11 bases. This CDR3 has 14 residues.

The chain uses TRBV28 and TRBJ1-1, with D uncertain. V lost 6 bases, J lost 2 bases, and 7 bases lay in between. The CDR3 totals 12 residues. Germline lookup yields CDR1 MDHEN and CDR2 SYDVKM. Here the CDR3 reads CASSTVNTEAFF. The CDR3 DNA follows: TGTGCCAGCAGCACAGTCAACACTGAAGCTTTCTTT.

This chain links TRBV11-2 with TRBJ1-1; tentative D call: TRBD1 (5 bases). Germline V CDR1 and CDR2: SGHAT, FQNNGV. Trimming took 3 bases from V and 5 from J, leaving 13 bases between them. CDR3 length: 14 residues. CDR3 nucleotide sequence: TGTGCCAGCAGCTTTAATCAGGGTCGAACTGAAGCTTTCTTT. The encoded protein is CASSFNQGRTEAFF.